Listed below are T cell receptor beta chains from one sample, sequenced in a study of cytomegalovirus exposure and HLA in healthy donors. The data were produced by immunoSEQ multiplex PCR, yet TCRdb's version contains in-frame clones alone and is incomplete. The sample includes some 130,000 clones, around 80% of them seen just once. The sequenced material came from PBMCs. These receptors came from a man aged 30 to 39 in good health and CMV-seropositive. Both conserved end residues are part of each CDR3.

V gene: TRBV7-6; CDR3 protein: CASSFRSGHEAFF
V gene: TRBV4-1; CDR3 protein: CASSQPRTGGATEAFF
V gene: TRBV5-1; CDR3 protein: CASSLGRVGTEAFF
V gene: TRBV11-2; CDR3 protein: CASSLSGGSRGGYEQYF
V gene: TRBV5-1; CDR3 protein: CASSLGQESNQPQHF
V gene: TRBV4-1; CDR3 protein: CASSQLQGDYNSPLHF
V gene: TRBV7-3; CDR3 protein: CASSLTRGEGELFF
V gene: TRBV4-1; CDR3 protein: CASSPGTGGPYEQYF
V gene: TRBV5-4; CDR3 protein: CASSLRGLVYEQYF
V gene: TRBV7-3; CDR3 protein: CASSLGGKGVQETQYF
V gene: TRBV9; CDR3 protein: CASSVPPEGDPTDTQYF
V gene: TRBV13; CDR3 protein: CASSSRTASGNTIYF
V gene: TRBV5-1; CDR3 protein: CASSLEGGNDYF
V gene: TRBV4-1; CDR3 protein: CASSQALPGSRNTEAFF
V gene: TRBV2; CDR3 protein: CASSGFDVGGYEQYF
V gene: TRBV7-2; CDR3 protein: CASSLSSDHNEQFF
V gene: TRBV2; CDR3 protein: CASAVDGGKQETQYF
V gene: TRBV2; CDR3 protein: CASSHVTGDTEAFF
V gene: TRBV7-7; CDR3 protein: CASSLGAGLLDEQFF
V gene: TRBV5-1; CDR3 protein: CATSGASYNEQFF
V gene: TRBV9; CDR3 protein: CASSTQGSFAKNIQYF
V gene: TRBV4-3; CDR3 protein: CASSQELAGGPYEQYF
V gene: TRBV12-5; CDR3 protein: CASDKPSGGWDTQYF
V gene: TRBV19; CDR3 protein: CASSTEGHRGSREGANVLTF
V gene: TRBV7-9; CDR3 protein: CASSLINEQYF
V gene: TRBV14; CDR3 protein: CASSQAQGAESTEAFF
V gene: TRBV7-3; CDR3 protein: CASSFPPAGGVKETQYF